These 10 T cell receptor beta chains share one sample of origin, sequenced in a study of early T cells in non-severe SARS-CoV-2 infection. MiXCR, applied by TCRdb to the 5' RACE reads, yields one record per CDR3 protein. The repertoire holds tens of thousands of distinct CDR3 sequences, with approximately 4.4% as singletons. Sequencing was carried out using whole blood. The source is an adult who was a healthcare worker with PCR-confirmed SARS-CoV-2 infection or an uninfected control (not recorded which).

Ten or more counts support this clonotype. The chain employs TRBV6-5 and TRBJ2-7; possible D gene TRBD1, 6 bases. V lost 2 bases, J lost 6 bases, and 14 bases lay in between. Per germline, CDR1 MNHEY and CDR2 SVGAGI. This CDR3 region has 14 residues. CDR3 amino acids: CASSYDGNRAEQYF. CDR3 coding DNA: TGTGCCAGCAGTTACGATGGGAACAGGGCCGAGCAGTACTTC.

This clonotype was observed a few times. The chain recombines TRBV18 with TRBJ2-1; 10 nucleotides match TRBD2. Germline V CDR1 and CDR2: KGHSH, LQKENI. The CDR3 contains 15 residues. V trimming: 3 bases; J trimming: 4 bases; junction bases outside the gene matches: 3. This CDR3 reads CASSPGAGGYNEQFF. DNA of the CDR3: TGTGCCAGCTCACCCGGAGCGGGGGGGTACAATGAGCAGTTCTTC.

This clonotype was counted ten times or more. The chain combines TRBV7-6 with TRBJ2-1; 8 bases are a match to TRBD1. The germline V gene encodes CDR1 SGHVS and CDR2 FNYEAQ. This CDR3 is 16 amino acids long. The junction had 8 bases not matched to a gene; V was cut back by 2 bases and J by 5 bases. In DNA form, the CDR3 reads TGTGCCAGCAGCTTATATAGGCAGGGGGCCGACAATGAGCAGTTCTTC. Translating gives CASSLYRQGADNEQFF.

This clonotype was seen ten or more times. V is TRBV9 and J is TRBJ2-7; D might be TRBD1 (6 bases). V was pared by 7 bases and J by 1 base, with 12 bases between. Looked up from germline, CDR1 is SGDLS and CDR2 is YYNGEE. The CDR3 length is 13 residues. The CDR3, as DNA: TGTGCCAGCGGGGCAGGGGAGTCCTACGAGCAGTACTTC. It codes for CASGAGESYEQYF.

In its sample, this clonotype was seen many times. This chain uses TRBV7-6 with TRBJ1-2; D might be TRBD1 (6 bases). The germline V and J ends were trimmed by 11 bases and 5 bases, with 18 bases remaining between them. From germline, CDR1 is SGHVS and CDR2 FNYEAQ. This CDR3 region has 13 residues. The CDR3, as DNA: TGTGCCGCACGGGACCGGGACACTTATGGCTACACCTTC. Its translation: CAARDRDTYGYTF.

The chain combines TRBV11-2 with TRBJ1-5; 10 nucleotides align to TRBD1. CDR1 and CDR2 (germline): SGHAT, FQNNGV. CDR3 size: 15 residues. V lost 2 bases, J lost 5 bases, and 3 bases stayed unmatched. DNA of the CDR3: TGTGCCAGCAGCTTAAAGGGGACAGGGGATCAGCCCCAGCATTTT. Residues: CASSLKGTGDQPQHF.

The chain recombines TRBV7-9 with TRBJ1-1; D is perhaps TRBD1 (5 bases). V was cut by 5 bases and J by 1 base, with 20 bases left in between. This CDR3 spans 17 amino acids. CDR1 and CDR2 (germline): SEHNR, FQNEAQ (reference sequence). DNA of the CDR3: TGTGCCAGCAGCCTAGGGGATGCGGGACTCCCGAACACTGAAGCTTTCTTT. Encoded protein: CASSLGDAGLPNTEAFF.

This clonotype was detected a few times. The rearrangement joins TRBV4-2 to TRBJ2-7; 9 bases map to TRBD2. V shed 2 bases and J 6 bases; nucleotides not matched to a gene: 5. This CDR3 comprises 14 residues. Germline V lookup: CDR1 LGHNA, CDR2 YNFKEQ. The CDR3 DNA reads as TGTGCCAGCAGCCAATTGATTAGCGGGGGCGAGCAGTACTTC. This sequence encodes CASSQLISGGEQYF.

The CDR3 region has the DNA TGTGCCAGCAGAGGGACAGGGCTCGGCCATGAGCAGTTCTTC. Amino acids: CASRGTGLGHEQFF. The chain couples TRBV9 to TRBJ2-1; 9 bases line up with TRBD1. V dropped 5 bases and J dropped 8; count of bases not matched to a gene: 8. Germline V gives CDR1 SGDLS, CDR2 YYNGEE. The CDR3 totals 14 residues.

Of note for this clonotype: With a much larger clone just one base away, this may be a read error. The chain recombines TRBV18 with TRBJ1-5; D gene unclear. Per the germline V gene, CDR1 is KGHSH and CDR2 is LQKENI. The CDR3 loop spans 12 amino acids. CDR3 sequence reads: CASPPGNQPQHF. The CDR3 DNA reads as TGTGCCAGCCCACCGGGGAATCAGCCCCAGCATTTT.